This T cell receptor (beta chain) was sequenced in a study of CD8 T cells in Susac syndrome. The CDR3 covers 15 residues. The V end was cut by 4 bases, the J end by 2 bases, with 14 bases between. Germline assignment: CDR1 ENHRY and CDR2 SYGVKD. An amount of RNA that ranged from roughly 0.5 to 1 ug was reverse transcribed with random hexamers. Each CDR3 protein gets one entry after TCRdb re-called the immunoSEQ multiplex PCR reads with MiXCR. The sample consists of about 140,000 distinct CDR3 sequences, approximately 94% of them appearing once. What was sequenced was CD4+ T cells from PBMCs. This sequence joins TRBV10-3 and TRBJ1-2; D not certain. The sequence was collected from a human donor in good health. CDR3 sequence reads: CAISATGQHNYGYTF. Here the CDR3 DNA reads TGTGCCATCAGTGCTACCGGGCAACACAACTATGGCTACACCTTC.